The 17 T cell receptor beta chains listed next were all sequenced from one sample in a study of CD8 T cells in Susac syndrome. Random-hexamer reverse transcription was applied to roughly 0.5 to 1 ug RNA. Using its own MiXCR run on the immunoSEQ multiplex PCR reads, TCRdb lists one record per CDR3 protein. The sample shows roughly 130,000 distinct CDR3 sequences, roughly 96% of them seen only once. The source material was CD4+ T cells from PBMCs. These receptors were collected from a human donor in good health.

The V gene is TRBV5-1, the J gene TRBJ2-5; no reliable D call. This CDR3 is built from 13 residues. Germline V gene lookup returns CDR1 SGHRS and CDR2 YFSETQ. Trimming removed 0 bases at V and 3 bases at J, with 6 bases between. The chain's CDR3 is CASSLGLKETQYF. The CDR3 coding sequence is TGCGCCAGCAGCTTGGGGTTAAAAGAGACCCAGTACTTC.

This chain links TRBV27 with TRBJ2-1, with 12 bases matching TRBD2. V gave up 8 bases and J gave up 5 bases; unmatched junction bases: 4. CDR1 and CDR2 (germline): MNHEY, SMNVEV (reference sequence). The CDR3 is 14 residues long. The CDR3 nucleotides are TGTGCCAGCGGACTAGCGGGGTTCAACAATGAGCAGTTCTTC. Translating it yields CASGLAGFNNEQFF.

The chain uses TRBV28 and TRBJ2-1, with no clear D. The CDR3 is 11 amino acids. Trimming left V 9 bases short and J 6 bases short, with 9 bases between. Germline lookup yields CDR1 MDHEN and CDR2 SYDVKM. The CDR3 nucleotides read TGTGCCAGTGCGTTGGGCAATGAGCAGTTCTTC. Translating it yields CASALGNEQFF.

The chain uses TRBV7-9 and TRBJ2-7, with D possibly being TRBD2 (5 bases). CDR3 size: 16 residues. Germline CDR1 reads SEHNR; CDR2 reads FQNEAQ (reference sequence). Trimming removed 2 bases from V and 0 bases from J, with 14 bases in between. The CDR3 bases are TGTGCCAGCAGCTTAAGCGGTCAGTCCGGCTCCTACGAGCAGTACTTC. As protein: CASSLSGQSGSYEQYF.

This sequence joins TRBV7-2 and TRBJ1-1; D is possibly TRBD1 (5 bases). This CDR3 spans 15 amino acids. Between the trimmed V and J ends, which lost 4 bases and 3 bases, there was a span of 15 bases. From germline, CDR1 is SGHTA and CDR2 FQGNSA. CDR3 DNA sequence: TGTGCCAGCAGCTATAGAGGGCGGGGGGACACTGAAGCTTTCTTT. Protein product: CASSYRGRGDTEAFF.

Here the CDR3 DNA reads TGCAGCTCCGGGACAGGGGATCGCTATGGCTACACCTTC. Translation gives CSSGTGDRYGYTF. The J gene is TRBJ1-2, the V gene TRBV29-1, with 10 bases that match TRBD1. The junction had 7 bases not matched to a gene; V was cut back by 8 bases and J by 4 bases. The CDR3 totals 13 residues. CDR1 SQVTM and CDR2 ANQGSEA come from the germline V gene. Full variable domain (outside the CDR3, taken from reference TRBV29-1 and TRBJ1-2): SAVISQKPSRDICQRGTSLTIQCQVDSQVTMMFWYRQQPGQSLTLIATANQGSEATYESGFVIDKFPISRPNLTFSTLTVSNMSPEDSSIYLCSSGTGDRYGYTFGSGTRLTVV.

The V call is TRBV7-9, the J call TRBJ1-4, with a tentative D call TRBD1 (5 bases). Deletions cut 2 bases from V and 5 bases from J, with 12 bases between. The CDR3 extends over 15 amino acids. Germline lookup yields CDR1 SEHNR and CDR2 FQNEAQ (reference sequence). The CDR3 bases are TGTGCCAGCAGCTTAAGCGGGGCGCGGAATGAAAAACTGTTTTTT. It yields the protein CASSLSGARNEKLFF.

This clonotype was picked up one time. The chain has TRBV5-1 and TRBJ1-2; weak D call: TRBD1 (5 bases). The ends were cut back, 7 bases at V and 4 bases at J, with 14 bases in the middle. Germline V gene lookup returns CDR1 SGHRS and CDR2 YFSETQ. The CDR3 runs 13 residues. CDR3 DNA: TGCGCCAGCGGGGGGATCGAAGGCTATGGCTACACCTTC. It specifies CASGGIEGYGYTF.

The chain is built from TRBV7-2 and TRBJ2-2; D ambiguous. Trimming shortened V by 1 base and J by 4 bases, and 10 bases separated the two germline ends. Germline V lookup: CDR1 SGHTA, CDR2 FQGNSA. The CDR3 consists of 15 residues. The CDR3 is CASSLEGFSTGELFF. CDR3 sequence (DNA): TGTGCCAGCAGCTTAGAGGGTTTCAGCACCGGGGAGCTGTTTTTT.

The chain couples TRBV7-2 to TRBJ2-4; no clear D. The V end lost 5 bases, the J end lost 0 bases, and 8 bases lay between the germline ends. Germline loops: CDR1 SGHTA, CDR2 FQGNSA. The CDR3 spans 14 residues. In DNA form, the CDR3 reads TGTGCCAGCAGCCCGCGATTAGCCAAAAACATTCAGTACTTC. Protein product: CASSPRLAKNIQYF. Full variable domain (outside the CDR3, taken from reference TRBV7-2 and TRBJ2-4): GAGVSQSPSNKVTEKGKDVELRCDPISGHTALYWYRQSLGQGLEFLIYFQGNSAPDKSGLPSDRFSAERTGGSVSTLTIQRTQQEDSAVYLCASSPRLAKNIQYFGAGTRLSVL.

This chain joins TRBV7-6 and TRBJ2-1; D is unclear. The CDR3 is 13 residues long. With 0 bases removed from V and 10 bases from J, the gap between germline ends came to 10 bases. Germline V gives CDR1 SGHVS, CDR2 FNYEAQ. The CDR3 bases are TGTGCCAGCAGCTTAGCGAAGGGTCGAGAGCAGTTCTTC. It yields the protein CASSLAKGREQFF.

The V call is TRBV29-1, the J call TRBJ2-5; 10 nucleotides align to TRBD1. The V and J ends lost 7 bases and 6 bases, in that order; junction bases with no gene match: 5. This CDR3 is built from 12 residues. The V gene's germline CDR1 is SQVTM and CDR2 ANQGSEA. In DNA form, the CDR3 reads TGCAGCGCACGACAGGGGGCGCAGACCCAGTACTTC. This sequence encodes CSARQGAQTQYF.

A single count supports this clonotype. The chain joins TRBV24-1 to TRBJ2-7; D is uncertain. The V gene's germline CDR1 is KGHDR and CDR2 SFDVKD. V gave up 3 bases and J gave up 2 bases, with 1 base separating them. The CDR3 spans 11 residues. CDR3 DNA: TGTGCCACCAGTGATACCTACGAGCAGTACTTC. Residues: CATSDTYEQYF.

The chain links TRBV18 to TRBJ2-6, with 10 nucleotides matching TRBD2. This CDR3 has 18 residues. The V and J ends lost 6 bases and 0 bases, in that order; junction bases with no gene match: 8. The germline V gene encodes CDR1 KGHSH and CDR2 LQKENI. CDR3 bases: TGTGCCAGCTCCCCTGGACTAGCGGACAGCTCTGGGGCCAACGTCCTGACTTTC. This sequence encodes CASSPGLADSSGANVLTF.

The chain couples TRBV4-2 to TRBJ2-7; TRBD2 might be the D (6 bases). CDR3 length: 15 residues. Germline V gene data show CDR1 as LGHNA and CDR2 as YNFKEQ. The V end lost 4 bases, the J end lost 1 base, and 14 bases lay between the germline ends. In DNA form, the CDR3 reads TGTGCCAGCAGCCTCTCCCACGGGGGATCCTACGAGCAGTACTTC. It specifies CASSLSHGGSYEQYF.

The V call is TRBV20-1, the J call TRBJ2-7, with a weak D call TRBD1 (5 bases). CDR1 DFQATT and CDR2 SNEGSKA come from the germline V gene (reference sequence). The CDR3 totals 12 residues. V lost 5 bases, J lost 6 bases, and 14 bases lay in between. In DNA, the CDR3 is TGCAGTGCTGGGGCAGGGCCACCCGAGCAGTACTTC. This translates into CSAGAGPPEQYF.

CDR3 nucleotides: TGTGCCAGCAGCCAAGACTACACCTACCAAGAGACCCAGTACTTC. Translated: CASSQDYTYQETQYF. This rearrangement joins TRBV3-1 to TRBJ2-5; the D is unclear. Germline values: CDR1 LGHDT, CDR2 YNNKEL (reference sequence). The CDR3 is 15 residues long. The ends were cut back, 0 bases at V and 0 bases at J, with 8 bases in the middle.